The 23 T cell receptor beta chains given below trace back to one sample, sequenced in a study of shared clonotypes between healthy human individuals. Some clones are missing from TCRdb's copy, which holds only in-frame ones; the method was immunoSEQ multiplex PCR. The sample contains about a million clones, about 80% of which appear only once. Sequenced input: memory CD4+ T cells from PBMCs. Subset here: CD45RA-negative fraction. All receptors come from a man aged 18 to 29 in good health. Some clones in this sample may be carry-over from other donors' samples.

The table lists this clone with many counts. V and J are TRBV15 and TRBJ2-1, with TRBD2 matching 12 bases. CDR1 and CDR2 from the germline V gene are LNHNV and YYDKDF (reference sequence). V was pared by 5 bases and J by 6 bases, with 8 bases of the junction left unmatched. This CDR3 spans 16 amino acids. The CDR3 DNA is TGTGCCACCAGCTCTAGCGGGAGGGCGGTTGTCAATGAGCAGTTCTTC. It encodes CATSSSGRAVVNEQFF. The full variable domain, rest sourced from reference TRBV15 and TRBJ2-1, is DAMVIQNPRYQVTQFGKPVTLSCSQTLNHNVMYWYQQKSSQAPKLLFHYYDKDFNNEADTPDNFQSRRPNTSFCFLDIRSPGLGDTAMYLCATSSSGRAVVNEQFFGPGTRLTVL.

The chain has TRBV18 and TRBJ2-2, with D hard to call. Germline values: CDR1 KGHSH, CDR2 LQKENI. Trimming removed 1 base from V and 1 base from J, with 10 bases in between. The CDR3 spans 16 residues. Here the CDR3 reads CASSPRPVWNTGELFF. In DNA form, the CDR3 reads TGTGCCAGCTCACCACGCCCAGTCTGGAACACCGGGGAGCTGTTTTTT.

The table lists this clone with a count of one. The gene calls are TRBV6-1 and TRBJ2-7; D gene unclear. The germline V gene encodes CDR1 MNHNS and CDR2 SASEGT. The CDR3 sequence is 14 residues long. V lost 0 bases to trimming and J lost 5 bases, with 11 bases between them. CDR3 protein: CASSEAWRRNEQYF. The CDR3 bases are TGTGCCAGCAGTGAAGCGTGGCGGAGAAACGAGCAGTACTTC.

The chain links TRBV10-3 to TRBJ2-1; TRBD2 matches at 10 bases. The germline CDR1 and CDR2 sequences are ENHRY and SYGVKD. With V trimmed by 2 bases and J by 8 bases, 9 bases remained unmatched. This CDR3 region has 16 residues. The chain's CDR3 is CAISERSGRAADEQFF. The DNA of the CDR3 is TGTGCCATCAGTGAGAGGAGCGGGAGGGCCGCGGATGAGCAGTTCTTC.

The V call is TRBV6-5, the J call TRBJ2-2, with D hard to call. The germline CDR1 and CDR2 sequences are MNHEY and SVGAGI. V was trimmed by 6 bases and J by 10 bases, leaving 15 bases between them. The CDR3 has 13 amino acids. The CDR3 reads CASRSRSGKELFF. CDR3 DNA sequence: TGTGCCAGCAGATCCAGGTCGGGCAAGGAGCTGTTTTTT.

To note about this clone: The sample has other DNA sequences that encode this CDR3 too. The V call is TRBV19, the J call TRBJ2-5; D unresolved. This CDR3 is 11 amino acids long. The V gene's germline CDR1 is LNHDA and CDR2 SQIVND (reference sequence). Trimming removed 6 bases from V and 5 bases from J, with 7 bases in between. The CDR3 sequence: CASRIGETQYF. In DNA, the CDR3 is TGTGCCAGTAGGATCGGCGAGACCCAGTACTTC.

The genes are TRBV5-5 and TRBJ2-4; a weak D match, TRBD1 (6 bases). The germline gives CDR1 SGHKS, CDR2 YYEKEE (reference sequence). This CDR3 region has 15 residues. V dropped 1 base and J dropped 1 base, with 9 bases sitting between them. The CDR3 sequence: CASSLYQGAKNIQYF. Here the CDR3 DNA reads TGTGCCAGCAGCTTGTACCAGGGGGCCAAAAACATTCAGTACTTC.

In the case of this clone: Within the sample, other DNA sequences also encode this same CDR3. This rearrangement joins TRBV5-1 to TRBJ2-3; 10 nucleotides line up with TRBD2. V was pared by 2 bases and J by 2 bases, with 2 bases of the junction left unmatched. Looked up from germline, CDR1 is SGHRS and CDR2 is YFSETQ. The CDR3 totals 15 residues. Here the CDR3 DNA reads TGCGCCAGCAGCTTCGGACTAGCGGACACAGATACGCAGTATTTT. This gives the protein CASSFGLADTDTQYF.

V usage is TRBV20-1 and J usage is TRBJ2-7, with D perhaps given as TRBD1 or TRBD2 (5 bases each). Between the trimmed V and J ends, which lost 5 bases and 6 bases, there was a span of 11 bases. Germline CDR1 reads DFQATT; CDR2 reads SNEGSKA (reference sequence). The CDR3 consists of 11 residues. DNA for the CDR3: TGCAGTGCTCCCCTCGGGGCCGAGCAGTACTTC. Translated, it gives CSAPLGAEQYF.

V is TRBV11-2 and J is TRBJ2-1, with 10 positions matching TRBD2. CDR3 length: 15 amino acids. From germline, CDR1 is SGHAT and CDR2 FQNNGV. Trimming cost V 3 bases and J 8 bases; bases outside gene matches: 7. The CDR3 sequence: CASSFTSGNIDEQFF. The DNA of the CDR3 is TGTGCCAGCAGCTTCACTAGCGGGAATATCGATGAGCAGTTCTTC.

CDR3 residues: CASTDPQTGGDSPLHF. The DNA for the CDR3 is TGTGCCAGCACTGACCCTCAAACAGGTGGCGATTCACCCCTCCACTTT. This rearrangement joins TRBV2 to TRBJ1-6; D is perhaps TRBD1 (5 bases). CDR1 and CDR2 (germline): SNHLY, FYNNEI. This CDR3 has 16 residues. Trimming cost V 7 bases and J 8 bases, with 21 bases left between them.

This clone has a count of ten or more. The chain has TRBV9 and TRBJ2-3, with D hard to call. Per germline, CDR1 SGDLS and CDR2 YYNGEE. Trimming cost V 4 bases and J 1 base, with 13 bases left between them. The CDR3 runs 15 residues. CDR3 amino acids: CASSLLLAGTDTQYF. The CDR3 DNA follows: TGTGCCAGCAGCCTACTACTGGCGGGCACAGATACGCAGTATTTT.

The CDR3 region has the DNA TGTGCCAGCAGTGGACGGGGAGGGTCAAACACAGATACGCAGTATTTT. Amino acid sequence: CASSGRGGSNTDTQYF. The J gene is TRBJ2-3, the V gene TRBV2; 7 bases map to TRBD2. This CDR3 contains 16 residues. The germline CDR1 and CDR2 sequences are SNHLY and FYNNEI. Trimming took 4 bases from V and 2 from J; bases not matched to a gene: 9.

The V and J genes are TRBV6-6 and TRBJ1-3, with a tentative D call TRBD1 (6 bases). Germline CDR1 is MNHNY and CDR2 is SVGAGI (reference sequence). This CDR3 has 16 amino acids. V was shortened by 6 bases and J by 7 bases, with 22 bases between the two germline ends. The CDR3 loop is CASRVDRRRPLNTIYF. CDR3 DNA sequence: TGTGCCAGCAGGGTTGACAGGCGCCGACCGTTGAACACCATATATTTT.

Remarks on this clone: Other nucleotide sequences from this sample produce the same CDR3. The chain is built from TRBV18 and TRBJ2-7, with no clear D. V lost 1 base, J lost 2 bases, and 6 bases lay in between. Germline CDR1 is KGHSH and CDR2 is LQKENI. The CDR3 contains 13 residues. In DNA form, the CDR3 reads TGTGCCAGCTCACCACAGGGTCCCTACGAGCAGTACTTC. Translated, it gives CASSPQGPYEQYF.

V and J are TRBV28 and TRBJ2-4; D is possibly TRBD1 (6 bases). Germline CDR1 and CDR2: MDHEN and SYDVKM. The V gene lost 5 bases and the J gene lost 1 base, with 15 bases spanning the gap. CDR3 size: 16 residues. The CDR3 reads CASSPHRVGAKNIQYF. The CDR3 DNA is TGTGCCAGCAGTCCCCACAGGGTTGGGGCCAAAAACATTCAGTACTTC.

J is TRBJ1-5 and V is TRBV7-2, with D possibly TRBD1 on 6 matching bases. CDR1 is SGHTA and CDR2 is FQGNSA in the germline V gene. This CDR3 comprises 14 residues. With 0 bases removed from V and 7 bases from J, the gap between germline ends came to 10 bases. Written as DNA, the CDR3 is TGTACCAGCAGCTTAGCCGGGGGCGAGCAGCCCCAGCATTTT. Protein: CTSSLAGGEQPQHF.

With respect to this clone: Other DNA sequences in this specimen translate into the identical CDR3. J is TRBJ2-7 and V is TRBV7-2, with 13 bases identical to TRBD2. V lost 5 bases, J lost 4 bases, and 5 bases stayed unmatched. The CDR3 covers 15 residues. Germline V gives CDR1 SGHTA, CDR2 FQGNSA. The DNA of the CDR3 is TGTGCCAGCAGCCGGACTAGCGGGAGTTCTTACGAGCAGTACTTC. This translates into CASSRTSGSSYEQYF.

The CDR3 region is CASSFATASTEAFF. CDR3 nucleotide sequence: TGCGCCAGCAGCTTCGCTACTGCGAGCACTGAAGCTTTCTTT. The rearrangement uses TRBV5-1 and TRBJ1-1, with D hard to call. This CDR3 is 14 amino acids long. V lost 2 bases, J lost 4 bases, and 12 bases lay in between. Per germline, CDR1 SGHRS and CDR2 YFSETQ.

The chain employs TRBV5-1 and TRBJ2-3; possibly TRBD1 or TRBD2 for D (5 bases each). Germline CDR1 and CDR2: SGHRS and YFSETQ. The V gene lost 0 bases and the J gene lost 6 bases, with 11 bases spanning the gap. The CDR3 loop spans 14 amino acids. Here the CDR3 reads CASSLDIGDDTQYF. The CDR3 DNA sequence: TGCGCCAGCAGCTTGGATATAGGGGACGATACGCAGTATTTT.

A few counts support this clone. V usage is TRBV28 and J usage is TRBJ1-2, with D possibly being TRBD1 (6 bases). The germline V gene has CDR1 MDHEN and CDR2 SYDVKM. This CDR3 has 19 amino acids. V lost 5 bases and J lost 8, with 33 bases in between. The CDR3 is CASSPPFSAVPGARGGYTF. CDR3 sequence (DNA): TGTGCCAGCAGTCCTCCCTTTAGTGCGGTTCCAGGGGCTCGGGGCGGCTACACCTTC.

V gene TRBV21-1 combines with J gene TRBJ2-7. TRBV21-1 is an annotated pseudogene. The CDR3 length is 17 residues. The CDR3 protein is CASNHYIPGRMTYEQYF. The CDR3 DNA reads as TGTGCCAGCAACCACTATATACCGGGCCGAATGACCTACGAGCAGTACTTC.

This clone was counted once. The rearrangement joins TRBV28 to TRBJ2-7; 9 nucleotides match TRBD1. This CDR3 spans 15 amino acids. Germline lookup yields CDR1 MDHEN and CDR2 SYDVKM. With 5 bases clipped from V and 3 bases from J, the junction kept 8 bases outside the gene matches. CDR3 in DNA: TGTGCCAGCAGTGGCCTCGGGACAGGGTACTACGAGCAGTACTTC. Residues: CASSGLGTGYYEQYF.